The 13 T cell receptor beta chains given below trace back to one sample, sequenced in a study of neurological immune-mediated disorders. TCRdb analysed the 5' RACE reads with MiXCR anew, one entry per CDR3 protein. The profile shows about 60,000 distinct CDR3 sequences, about 3.7% of them singletons. Sequencing was carried out using PBMCs. These receptors were collected from a woman aged 60-70 years with multiple sclerosis.

In DNA form, the CDR3 reads TGTGCCAGCAGTAATGTACCTGCCGGGCCCGGGGAGCTGTTTTTT. This gives the protein CASSNVPAGPGELFF. V usage is TRBV28 and J usage is TRBJ2-2; D not resolved. From germline, CDR1 is MDHEN and CDR2 SYDVKM. V was cut by 5 bases and J by 6 bases, with 16 bases left in between. The CDR3 is 15 residues long.

This clonotype appeared many times. The CDR3 nucleotides read TGTGCCAGCAGAATCGGCGAACAGGGGTTCTACGAGCAGTACTTC. This encodes CASRIGEQGFYEQYF. This chain joins TRBV5-5 and TRBJ2-7, with 7 bases matching TRBD1. In germline, CDR1 is SGHKS, CDR2 YYEKEE (reference sequence). V shed 5 bases and J 3 bases; nucleotides not matched to a gene: 11. This CDR3 is built from 15 residues.

This clonotype was seen only a few times. The chain is built from TRBV10-1 and TRBJ2-3; D is unclear. The germline gives CDR1 WNHNN, CDR2 SYGVQD (reference sequence). Trimming shortened V by 3 bases and J by 5 bases, and 3 bases separated the two germline ends. The CDR3 sequence is 11 residues long. The CDR3 loop is CASSEVDTQYF. The CDR3 DNA reads as TGCGCCAGCAGTGAAGTAGATACGCAGTATTTT.

The rearrangement uses TRBV15 and TRBJ1-1, with TRBD1 matching over 7 bases. Germline CDR1 reads LNHNV; CDR2 reads YYDKDF (reference sequence). The CDR3 is 17 amino acids. The J segment lost 0 bases and the V segment lost 1 base, leaving 8 bases of the junction unmatched. The CDR3 sequence is CATSRGQGEYMNTEAFF. The DNA for the CDR3 is TGTGCCACCAGCAGAGGACAGGGCGAATATATGAACACTGAAGCTTTCTTT.

This clonotype came up many times. The rearrangement links TRBV20-1 to TRBJ2-3; D perhaps matches TRBD1 (6 bases). CDR1 is DFQATT and CDR2 is SNEGSKA in the germline V gene (reference sequence). The CDR3 contains 14 residues. V lost 6 bases and J 4 bases, leaving 17 bases between the germline ends. The CDR3 DNA reads TGCAGTGCAGCAGAACAGGGTCCCGCAGATACGCAGTATTTT. It is translated as CSAAEQGPADTQYF.

This clonotype was counted ten times or more. The chain couples TRBV7-9 to TRBJ1-1; 9 bases align to TRBD1. V dropped 7 bases and J dropped 5; count of bases not matched to a gene: 5. This CDR3 is built from 13 residues. The germline gives CDR1 SEHNR, CDR2 FQNEAQ (reference sequence). The CDR3 nucleotides read TGTGCCAGCACCATGGGACAGGGTACTGAAGCTTTCTTT. Translation gives CASTMGQGTEAFF.

The table lists this clonotype with many counts. The chain combines TRBV7-8 with TRBJ2-2; the D is unclear. Germline CDR1 SGHVS, CDR2 FQNEAQ. The CDR3 runs to 11 residues. With 5 bases removed from V and 5 bases from J, the gap between germline ends came to 3 bases. The CDR3 DNA follows: TGTGCCAGCAGCCGGACCGGGGAGCTGTTTTTT. Protein product: CASSRTGELFF.

This clonotype was seen a few times. The V gene is TRBV7-2, the J gene TRBJ2-3; D is possibly TRBD1 (6 bases). The germline V and J ends were trimmed by 1 base and 4 bases, with 12 bases remaining between them. The CDR3 is 15 residues long. Germline CDR1 SGHTA, CDR2 FQGNSA. CDR3 in amino acids: CASSLGQGWSDTQYF. The DNA for the CDR3 is TGTGCCAGCAGCTTAGGGCAGGGGTGGTCAGATACGCAGTATTTT. Full variable domain (outside the CDR3, taken from reference TRBV7-2 and TRBJ2-3): GAGVSQSPSNKVTEKGKDVELRCDPISGHTALYWYRQSLGQGLEFLIYFQGNSAPDKSGLPSDRFSAERTGGSVSTLTIQRTQQEDSAVYLCASSLGQGWSDTQYFGPGTRLTVL.

This clonotype was detected ten times or more. This chain links TRBV9 with TRBJ1-1; D remains unclear. The germline V gene encodes CDR1 SGDLS and CDR2 YYNGEE. The CDR3 covers 14 residues. The ends were cut back, 0 bases at V and 6 bases at J, with 12 bases in the middle. The CDR3 loop is CASSVASSGPEAFF. CDR3 nucleotides: TGTGCCAGCAGCGTAGCATCGTCCGGCCCTGAAGCTTTCTTT.

This clonotype occurred many times. The chain recombines TRBV20-1 with TRBJ1-3, with D perhaps matching TRBD1 (5 bases). V was trimmed by 3 bases and J by 2 bases, leaving 11 bases between them. CDR3 length equals 14 residues. Germline V gene lookup returns CDR1 DFQATT and CDR2 SNEGSKA (reference sequence). The CDR3: CSARAGSAGNTIYF. The CDR3, as DNA: TGCAGTGCTAGGGCAGGGAGCGCTGGAAACACCATATATTTT.

This clonotype was counted at least ten times. The chain couples TRBV7-9 to TRBJ1-6, with a tentative D call TRBD1 (6 bases). Germline V CDR1 and CDR2: SEHNR, FQNEAQ (reference sequence). V lost 6 bases and J 9 bases, leaving 18 bases between the germline ends. The CDR3 covers 15 residues. CDR3 loop: CASRPTGFLGSPLHF. In nucleotides, the CDR3 is TGTGCCAGCAGGCCTACAGGGTTCCTTGGTTCACCCCTCCACTTT.

This clonotype has ten or more counts. This sequence joins TRBV20-1 and TRBJ2-5; D remains unclear. The CDR3 runs 13 residues. Trimming took 3 bases from V and 0 from J, leaving 8 bases between them. The V gene's germline CDR1 is DFQATT and CDR2 SNEGSKA (reference sequence). The DNA of the CDR3 is TGCAGTGCTAGGGGTTCGTACCAAGAGACCCAGTACTTC. Translating gives CSARGSYQETQYF.

This clonotype showed up many times. The chain recombines TRBV29-1 with TRBJ1-1, with unresolved D. CDR1 SQVTM and CDR2 ANQGSEA come from the germline V gene. V was pared by 2 bases and J by 3 bases, with 10 bases between. CDR3 size: 13 residues. The CDR3, as DNA: TGCAGCGTTGAATCTACTCGTGACACTGAAGCTTTCTTT. Translation gives CSVESTRDTEAFF. The full variable domain, its missing parts supplied by reference TRBV29-1 and TRBJ1-1, is SAVISQKPSRDICQRGTSLTIQCQVDSQVTMMFWYRQQPGQSLTLIATANQGSEATYESGFVIDKFPISRPNLTFSTLTVSNMSPEDSSIYLCSVESTRDTEAFFGQGTRLTVV.